This T cell receptor (beta chain) emerged from a study of T cell changes during pregnancy in multiple sclerosis. The protocol was immunoSEQ multiplex PCR, while the TCRdb copy is restricted to in-frame clones and leaves out a portion. The sample lists approximately 50,000 clones; 90% to 95% were seen once. CDR1 is MNHEY, CDR2 SVGAGI, per germline. V gave up 2 bases and J gave up 9 bases, with 7 bases separating them. The CDR3 covers 11 residues. This clonotype originated in a female donor with multiple sclerosis, enrolled in a pregnancy study. V is TRBV6-5 and J is TRBJ1-2; D is possibly TRBD1 (6 bases). The sample in question was CD8+ T cells from peripheral blood mononuclear cells, obtained after pregnancy. The CDR3 reads CASSYQGCYTF. Here the CDR3 DNA reads TGTGCCAGCAGTTACCAGGGGTGCTACACCTTC.